These T cell receptor beta chains were read from a single sample in a study of T cell responses to AZD1222 COVID-19 vaccine. TCRdb's copy holds only in-frame clones and misses some; the assay was immunoSEQ multiplex PCR. Here the sample spans around 130,000 clones, about 86% being singletons. The input for sequencing was peripheral blood, taken on day 0 of AZD1222 vaccination. The origin of the receptors is an adult in good health. Each CDR3 is given with its conserved first and last residue. The order of the fields is V gene, J gene, CDR3 protein.

>TRBV5-4|TRBJ2-3
CASSLLVREGTDTQYF
>TRBV7-2|TRBJ1-2
CASRQDSYVGYTF
>TRBV2|TRBJ2-7
CASSGGTNLYEQYF
>TRBV6-5|TRBJ2-7
CASSPTGEGEQYF
>TRBV14|TRBJ2-1
CASSRAAYNEQFF
>TRBV7-3|TRBJ2-1
CASSLTASIYNEQFF
>TRBV7-9|TRBJ2-5
CASSSTGTMGETQYF
>TRBV7-2|TRBJ2-7
CASSLGTNEQYF
>TRBV9|TRBJ1-3
CASSLLGGSGNTIYF
>TRBV3-1/TRBV3-2|TRBJ2-3
CASSPQGQPTDTQYF
>TRBV3-1/TRBV3-2|TRBJ2-7
CASSQDRRQGIGEQYF
>TRBV5-1|TRBJ2-4
CASSRDVSANIQYF
>TRBV19|TRBJ2-3
CASSRDRSSTDTQYF
>TRBV6-4|TRBJ1-1
CASSDEGNTEAFF
>TRBV7-9|TRBJ1-1
CASSWDSNTEAFF
>TRBV28|TRBJ1-2
CASSLSGQGVYGYTF
>TRBV10-3|TRBJ2-2
CAISESNPQNTGELFF
>TRBV5-8|TRBJ1-5
CASSAGISEPQHF
>TRBV7-2|TRBJ2-3
CASSLKLWGDTQYF
>TRBV5-5|TRBJ2-7
CASSPRPDRANSYEQYF
>TRBV10-3|TRBJ1-2
CAISESEGSAGYTF
>TRBV7-6|TRBJ1-1
CASSLGTGTEAFF
>TRBV27|TRBJ1-3
CASSTLTGSGNTIYF
>TRBV9|TRBJ2-1
CASAGRRNEQFF
>TRBV6-2/TRBV6-3|TRBJ2-3
CASSYGGTDTDTQYF
>TRBV28|TRBJ1-2
CASSLDSNYGYTF
>TRBV21-1|TRBJ1-2
CASTQGREFDYGYTF